This T cell receptor (beta chain) was retrieved from a study of blood T cell repertoires in COVID-19. Assay used: immunoSEQ multiplex PCR; TCRdb lists only in-frame clones, some missing. The repertoire has about 67,000 clones, around 87% of them found once; the top ten carry more than 7.5%. Per the germline V gene, CDR1 is MDHEN and CDR2 is SYDVKM. The germline V and J ends were trimmed by 3 bases and 2 bases, with 10 bases remaining between them. The CDR3 is 14 residues long. Sequences were obtained from peripheral blood. The V call is TRBV28, the J call TRBJ2-5; D perhaps matches TRBD2 (5 bases). This sequence was found in a man in his fifties or sixties with active COVID-19. CDR3 sequence (DNA): TGTGCCAGCAGTTTTACGGGGATTCAAGAGACCCAGTACTTC. It encodes CASSFTGIQETQYF.